This T cell receptor beta chain was profiled in a study of blood T cell repertoires in COVID-19. Trimming left V 7 bases short and J 4 bases short, with 26 bases between. Looked up from germline, CDR1 is LGHDT and CDR2 is YNNKEL (reference sequence). The CDR3 consists of 18 residues. Here immunoSEQ multiplex PCR was the method, and the copy in TCRdb shows in-frame clones only, minus some. In the table there are about 260,000 clones, around 89% of which are singletons. The V call is TRBV3-1 (or the pseudogene TRBV3-2), the J call TRBJ1-5; possibly TRBD1 for D (6 bases). This receptor was obtained from a man aged 45-65 years who had been exposed to COVID-19. The sequencing sample was made of PBMCs or T cells enriched from blood (not recorded which). The DNA for the CDR3 is TGTGCCAGCATCACTAATGGGCAGGGGTTGGAGAAAAATCAGCCCCAGCATTTT. Translation: CASITNGQGLEKNQPQHF.